This TCR beta chain is drawn from a study of breast tumors, draining lymph nodes, adjacent tissues. TCRdb passed the multiplex PCR reads through MiXCR, listing each CDR3 protein once. The sample records 150,000 to 200,000 distinct CDR3 sequences, more than 25% being singletons. Trimming pared 6 bases from V and 1 base from J, leaving 15 bases between. Per the germline V gene, CDR1 is MNHEY and CDR2 is SMNVEV (reference sequence). The CDR3 totals 15 residues. As for this clonotype: Antigen unknown.

Breast cancer patients provided tissue from their axillary draining lymph nodes. Regarding the study as a whole: Tumor repertoires ranked between lymph nodes and nontumor tissue in diversity, with V and J gene preferences. Tumor and nontumor repertoires were significantly more similar in luminal-like than in basal-like breast cancer. Data only fit, rather than demonstrated, lymph node origin of most tumor T cells.

Specimen: axillary lymph node tissue. The TCR sequence derives from a female donor with breast cancer. Some clones in this sample may be carry-over from other donors' samples. The V call is TRBV27, the J call TRBJ1-2; D remains ambiguous. CDR3 DNA sequence: TGTGCCAGCAGCCGCCGGCCCGACGGTAACTATGGCTACACCTTC. This translates into CASSRRPDGNYGYTF.